The present T cell receptor (beta chain) was sequenced within a study of STAT5B mutations in CD4+ large granular lymphocyte leukemia (dated by TCRdb to between 2021 and 2024). Regarding the complete study: Among healthy controls, the CDR3 'QG' motif was associated with a particular HLA allele. The TCRbeta repertoires of CD4+ T-cell large granular lymphocyte leukemia patients were compared with the TCRbeta repertoires of healthy blood donors. Flow cytometry on FACSCanto II or FACSVerse confirmed that purified fractions exceeded 95% purity among lymphocytes.

A remark on this clone: It has no known antigen specificity. No base-level quality is on record; no much larger clone is a single base apart.

Broader findings and caveats from the paper: The main leukemic clonotypes were found to be private to each patient, although about 25% of the main leukemic clonotypes were detected at low frequency in the non-leukemic repertoires of other patients. Enrichment of TRBV06-family usage was observed among the top patient clones (8/27) relative to healthy controls (2/35). CD4-sorted patient repertoires appeared more clonal than healthy CD4+ repertoires, and this difference persisted after removing the putative leukemic clones. Data were not HLA-matched; higher clonality in CD4+ versus CD8+ T-LGLL could reflect the relatively small sample size.

The immunoSEQ assay at survey resolution was used to sequence TCRbeta rearrangements from genomic DNA. From the authors' description of their analysis: In the TCR sequencing data, the lowest productive clonotype frequency that could be detected was 2.59 x 10-5. Only productive TCRbeta rearrangements, meaning sequences that were complete and in-frame, were kept for the analyses. Simpson clonality, calculated in the immunoSEQ Analyzer version 3.0, was used as the measure of sample clonality. Based on frequency, clones were grouped as very rare, small, medium, large (1-20%) or hyperexpanded (>20%). OLGA 1.2.3 estimated generation probabilities, VDJtools produced V-gene circos plots, VDJdb was queried for specificities, and GLIPH identified CDR3 motifs. TCRdb re-hosts the immuneACCESS table, in-frame sequences only. Its copies lack some clones; in the studies checked, an unresolved V gene accounts for under half of them, and the cause for the rest is not known. V and J calls and clone size are copied from that table; D and trimming were computed from the DNA. The sample table lists about 34,000 clones, around 76% of them with a count of one. The ten largest clones capture 2% to 3% of the sample.

Deletion took 2 bases off V and 0 bases off J, with a span of 4 bases between the germline ends. There are 14 amino acids in the CDR3, from cysteine to phenylalanine inclusive. Just the 42-base CDR3 DNA is kept, in frame starting at base 1. The CDR1 and CDR2 encoded by the germline V gene are SGHAT and FQNNGV. The healthy controls were fewer than 45 blood donors, and the buffy coats of these donors were supplied by the Finnish Red Cross blood service. All TCR-sequenced material derived from peripheral blood: patient blood samples and healthy donor buffy coats. Ficoll-Hypaque gradient centrifugation was used to isolate peripheral blood mononuclear cells. CD4+ cells were magnetically purified from the buffy coats of healthy controls. Genomic DNA was extracted using the Gentra Puregene Cell and Tissue kit, and a Qubit 2.0 fluorometer was used to quantify it.

The sample taken for sequencing was CD4+ T cells from blood buffy coats. Recombination connected TRBV11-2 to TRBJ2-2, with the D gene not confidently named. This TCR came from a human donor in good health. The CDR3 region: CASSLQPNTGELFF. The nucleotide sequence reads as follows: TGTGCCAGCAGCTTACAGCCGAACACCGGGGAGCTGTTTTTT.